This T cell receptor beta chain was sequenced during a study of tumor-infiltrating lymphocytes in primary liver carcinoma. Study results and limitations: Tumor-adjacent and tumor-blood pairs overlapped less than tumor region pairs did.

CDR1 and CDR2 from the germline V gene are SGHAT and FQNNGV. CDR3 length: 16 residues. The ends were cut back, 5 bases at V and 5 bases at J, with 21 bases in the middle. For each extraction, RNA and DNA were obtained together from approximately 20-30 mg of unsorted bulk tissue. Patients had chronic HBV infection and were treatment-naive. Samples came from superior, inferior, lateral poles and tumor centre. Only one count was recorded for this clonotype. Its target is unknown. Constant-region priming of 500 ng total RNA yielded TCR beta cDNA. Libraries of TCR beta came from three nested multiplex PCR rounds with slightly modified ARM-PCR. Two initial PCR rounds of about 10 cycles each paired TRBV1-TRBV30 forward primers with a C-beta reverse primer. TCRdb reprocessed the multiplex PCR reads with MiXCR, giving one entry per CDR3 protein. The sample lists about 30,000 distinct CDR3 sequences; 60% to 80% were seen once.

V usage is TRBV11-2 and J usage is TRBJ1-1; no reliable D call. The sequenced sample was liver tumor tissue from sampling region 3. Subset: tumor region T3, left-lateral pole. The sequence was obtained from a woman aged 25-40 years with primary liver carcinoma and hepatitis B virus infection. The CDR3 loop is CASSPRRSISNTEAFF. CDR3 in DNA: TGTGCCAGCAGCCCACGGAGGAGCATATCGAATACTGAAGCTTTCTTT. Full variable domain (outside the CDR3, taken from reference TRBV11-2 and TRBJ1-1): EAGVAQSPRYKIIEKRQSVAFWCNPISGHATLYWYQQILGQGPKLLIQFQNNGVVDDSQLPKDRFSAERLKGVDSTLKIQPAKLEDSAVYLCASSPRRSISNTEAFFGQGTRLTVV.